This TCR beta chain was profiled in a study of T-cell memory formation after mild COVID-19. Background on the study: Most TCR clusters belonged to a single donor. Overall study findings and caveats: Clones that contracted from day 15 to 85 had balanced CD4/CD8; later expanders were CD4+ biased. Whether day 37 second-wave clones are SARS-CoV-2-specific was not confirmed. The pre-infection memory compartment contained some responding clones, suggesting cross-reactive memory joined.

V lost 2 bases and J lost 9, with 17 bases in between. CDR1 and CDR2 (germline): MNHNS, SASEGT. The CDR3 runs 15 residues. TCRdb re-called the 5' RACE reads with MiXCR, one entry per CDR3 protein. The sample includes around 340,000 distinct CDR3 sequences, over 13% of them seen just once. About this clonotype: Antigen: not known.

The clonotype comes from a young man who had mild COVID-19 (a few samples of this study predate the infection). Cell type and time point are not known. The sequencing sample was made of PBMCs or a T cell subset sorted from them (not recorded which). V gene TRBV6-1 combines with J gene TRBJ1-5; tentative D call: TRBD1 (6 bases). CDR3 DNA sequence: TGTGCCAGCAGTGAATTGGGGGACAACGATCGGCCCCAGCATTTT. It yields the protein CASSELGDNDRPQHF.